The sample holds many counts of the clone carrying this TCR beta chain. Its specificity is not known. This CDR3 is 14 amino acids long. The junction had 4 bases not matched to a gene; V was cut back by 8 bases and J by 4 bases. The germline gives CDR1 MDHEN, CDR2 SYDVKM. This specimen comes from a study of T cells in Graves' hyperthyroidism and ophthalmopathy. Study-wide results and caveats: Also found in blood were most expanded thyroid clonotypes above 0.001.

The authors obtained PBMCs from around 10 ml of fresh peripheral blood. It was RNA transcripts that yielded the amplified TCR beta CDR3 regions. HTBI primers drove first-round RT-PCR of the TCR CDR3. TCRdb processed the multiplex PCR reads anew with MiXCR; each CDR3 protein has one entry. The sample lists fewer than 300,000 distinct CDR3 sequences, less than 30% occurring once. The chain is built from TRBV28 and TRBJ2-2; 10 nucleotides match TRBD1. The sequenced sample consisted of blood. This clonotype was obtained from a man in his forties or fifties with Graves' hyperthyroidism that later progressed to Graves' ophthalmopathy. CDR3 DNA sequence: TGTGCCAGCGGGACAGGGGTTGTCACCGGGGAGCTGTTTTTT. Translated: CASGTGVVTGELFF.